These 10 T cell receptor beta chains share one sample of origin, sequenced in a study of glioma-infiltrating T cells after dendritic cell vaccination. The time point denotes: after dendritic cell vaccination, including at tumor progression/relapse. Measured with immunoSEQ multiplex PCR; TCRdb has only the in-frame clones, and not every one. Of 55,000 to 75,000 clones in the sample, roughly four fifths were seen once. Source: blood, taken after dendritic cell vaccination. These receptors all stem from a human donor with glioblastoma.

The CDR3 coding sequence is TGTGCCAGCAGCGTAGATGAGGGGGCTAATGAAAAACTGTTTTTT. Its protein is CASSVDEGANEKLFF. The chain has TRBV9 and TRBJ1-4, with a tentative D call TRBD1 (6 bases). This CDR3 region has 15 residues. CDR1 SGDLS and CDR2 YYNGEE come from the germline V gene. The ends were cut back, 0 bases at V and 3 bases at J, with 9 bases in the middle. Drawing the rest from reference TRBV9 and TRBJ1-4, the complete variable domain is DSGVTQTPKHLITATGQRVTLRCSPRSGDLSVYWYQQSLDQGLQFLIQYYNGEERAKGNILERFSAQQFPDLHSELNLSSLELGDSALYFCASSVDEGANEKLFFGSGTQLSVL.

This clone came up once. The chain carries TRBV6-9 and TRBJ1-5, with 7 bases matching TRBD1. V shed 5 bases and J 0 bases; nucleotides not matched to a gene: 19. The CDR3 spans 20 residues. CDR1 and CDR2 (germline): MNHGY, SVAAGI. For the CDR3, the DNA is TGTGCCAGCAGTCAACCTCCGACAGGGTACGGGCCTAATAGCAATCAGCCCCAGCATTTT. This encodes CASSQPPTGYGPNSNQPQHF.

The V call is TRBV16, the J call TRBJ1-2; perhaps TRBD1 as D (5 bases). Germline V lookup: CDR1 KGHSY, CDR2 FQNENV. V was cut by 1 base and J by 8 bases, with 20 bases left in between. The length of the CDR3 is 16 residues. CDR3 nucleotide sequence: TGTGCCAGCAGCCAATACCCGGCGGCAGGGTCGACGGGCTACACCTTC. Protein product: CASSQYPAAGSTGYTF.

This clone was recorded a few times. This chain links TRBV5-8 with TRBJ2-1, with TRBD1 matching over 7 bases. Per the germline V gene, CDR1 is SGHTS and CDR2 is YDEGEE. The CDR3 totals 16 residues. After removal of 1 base from V and 6 bases from J, the junction contained 10 bases not matched to a gene. The CDR3 protein is CASSLPSYRQGNEQFF. The CDR3, as DNA: TGTGCCAGCAGCTTGCCCTCTTACAGACAGGGCAATGAGCAGTTCTTC.

A word on this clone: This CDR3 is also generated by other DNA sequences in the sample. V usage is TRBV5-1 and J usage is TRBJ2-7, with D possibly being TRBD2 (7 bases). CDR3 length: 13 residues. Trimming left V 1 base short and J 3 bases short, with 8 bases between. In germline, CDR1 is SGHRS, CDR2 YFSETQ. The DNA for the CDR3 is TGCGCCAGCAGCTTGAGGGGGGGCTACGAGCAGTACTTC. Protein sequence: CASSLRGGYEQYF.

This clone was seen a few times. This sequence joins TRBV19 and TRBJ2-7, with TRBD1 matching 7 bases. Germline V gene data show CDR1 as LNHDA and CDR2 as SQIVND (reference sequence). Trimming took 9 bases from V and 1 from J; bases not matched to a gene: 6. The CDR3 has 13 residues. The CDR3 protein is CASRPGQSYEQYF. For the CDR3, the DNA is TGTGCCAGCCGACCGGGACAGTCCTACGAGCAGTACTTC. Supplemented by reference TRBV19 and TRBJ2-7, the full variable domain reads DGGITQSPKYLFRKEGQNVTLSCEQNLNHDAMYWYRQDPGQGLRLIYYSQIVNDFQKGDIAEGYSVSREKKESFPLTVTSAQKNPTAFYLCASRPGQSYEQYFGPGTRLTVT.

The CDR3 DNA follows: TGTGCCAGCAGCTTAGGAAAATACCAGGGCTCCGGAAACACCATATATTTT. It is translated as CASSLGKYQGSGNTIYF. The chain joins TRBV7-6 to TRBJ1-3; maybe TRBD1 (5 bases). The germline CDR1 and CDR2 sequences are SGHVS and FNYEAQ. V gave up 1 base and J gave up 4 bases, with 17 bases separating them. The CDR3 is 17 residues long. The variable domain in full, completed from reference TRBV7-6 and TRBJ1-3, reads GAGVSQSPRYKVTKRGQDVALRCDPISGHVSLYWYRQALGQGPEFLTYFNYEAQQDKSGLPNDRFSAERPEGSISTLTIQRTEQRDSAMYRCASSLGKYQGSGNTIYFGEGSWLTVV.

The chain recombines TRBV10-1 with TRBJ1-2; D unclear. The CDR3 contains 15 residues. CDR1 is WNHNN, CDR2 SYGVQD, per germline (reference sequence). V dropped 3 bases and J dropped 4 bases, with 15 bases sitting between them. The CDR3 loop is CASSDRAGDSYGYTF. The CDR3 coding sequence is TGCGCCAGCAGTGACCGGGCGGGAGATTCCTATGGCTACACCTTC.

This clone was picked up a small number of times. This chain joins TRBV11-3 and TRBJ2-3, with TRBD2 matching 9 bases. V trimming: 8 bases; J trimming: 0 bases; junction bases outside the gene matches: 6. The CDR3 contains 15 residues. Germline CDR1 reads SGHNT; CDR2 reads YENEEA. The CDR3 spells CASSLAGASTDTQYF. Here the CDR3 DNA reads TGTGCCAGCTCTTTAGCGGGGGCTAGCACAGATACGCAGTATTTT.

The chain carries TRBV19 and TRBJ2-1; D not resolved. CDR1 is LNHDA, CDR2 SQIVND, per germline (reference sequence). The CDR3 sequence is 14 residues long. V dropped 7 bases and J dropped 5 bases, with 15 bases sitting between them. The CDR3 spells CASTREVRDNEQFF. The DNA of the CDR3 is TGTGCCAGTACCCGAGAGGTCAGAGACAATGAGCAGTTCTTC.